The clone carrying this T cell receptor (beta chain) was recorded at least ten times. Its specificity is not known. V was clipped by 5 bases and J by 1 base; unmatched bases: 13. The CDR3 length is 19 residues. Germline V gives CDR1 SEHNR, CDR2 FQNEAQ (reference sequence). A single record per CDR3 protein comes from TCRdb applying MiXCR to the reads. The table lists around 630,000 distinct CDR3 sequences, about 24% of them singletons. This sample is drawn from a study of T cell repertoires in cytomegalovirus infection. Study details: Both CMV infection and a matching HLA type were indicated by public TCR beta signatures.

Study observations and caveats: CMV-specific TCR beta clonotypes restricted by HLA-C dominated the ex vivo response. Totalled public TCR beta family frequency picked out people who carried CMV plus the relevant HLA.

The sequenced sample was CD8+ T cells from PBMCs. This clonotype originated in a human donor in good health (CMV status not recorded). Some clones in this sample may be carry-over from other donors' samples. The chain uses TRBV7-9 and TRBJ2-2; 10 bases fit TRBD2. DNA of the CDR3: TGTGCCAGCAGCCCACCCGGGACTAGCGTTTTTTTGAACACCGGGGAGCTGTTTTTT. It yields the protein CASSPPGTSVFLNTGELFF.